What follows describes a single TCR beta chain. Its antigen is undetermined. The data were obtained in a study of CD8+CD57+ T cells in acquired aplastic anemia. Study context: 3.2 ug was the average amount of DNA from sorted CD4+ and CD8+ cells.

The study's findings and limits: No significant patient-versus-control difference appeared in CD8+ Simpson's diversity. Patients and controls shared twenty-nine CD8+ CDR3 sequences, highly expressed in patients.

Genomic DNA served as template for TCR beta VDJ and CDR3 profiling. TCRdb passed the reads through MiXCR, listing each CDR3 protein once. The table has around 180,000 distinct CDR3 sequences, over 60% seen once. This CDR3 region has 14 residues. With 7 bases removed from V and 5 bases from J, the gap between germline ends came to 19 bases. CDR1 SGHRS and CDR2 YFSETQ come from the germline V gene. V and J are TRBV5-1 and TRBJ2-7; no firm D call. Material: sorted CD4+, CD8+, or CD8+CD57+ T cells (not recorded which) from PBMCs. This clonotype was obtained from a human donor with severe aplastic anemia or a healthy control (not recorded which). In DNA form, the CDR3 reads TGCGCCAGCTCCGGCGGCGCGATGTCCCACGAGCAGTACTTC. The encoded protein is CASSGGAMSHEQYF.